What follows are 9 T cell receptor beta chains derived from one specimen sequenced in a study of T cell repertoires in aging, cancer and after chemotherapy (dated by TCRdb to the late 2010s). Instead of sorted cells or RNA, genomic DNA extracted from peripheral blood served as the source for amplifying TCR beta rearrangements. TCRdb shows the sequencer as Illumina MiSeq. Using a mixed TRB-A/B primer pool, multiplex touch-down PCR amplified rearranged TRB sequences covering the V, D and J segments. TCRdb applied fastp at Q25 and MiXCR to the public reads, then kept only in-frame beta chains. Rows are combined by CDR3 protein, so each entry shows the most common genes and DNA. For this sample there are over 4,000 distinct CDR3 sequences; more than 20% appear just once. Clones ranked in the top ten supply roughly 3.7% of the sample. The sequenced sample consisted of blood. Every receptor here comes from a human donor in good health. The donor label of this sample is uncertain.

Relative to its sample, this clonotype is medium-sized. The CDR3 here is CASSPWTGEQPQHF. The CDR3 DNA reads as TGTGCCAGCAGTCCCTGGACAGGGGAGCAGCCCCAGCATTTT. The chain has TRBV6-6 and TRBJ1-5; TRBD1 agrees at 9 bases. J gave up 7 bases and V 5 bases, and 6 bases lay outside the gene matches. CDR3 size: 14 residues. Germline V CDR1 and CDR2: MNHNY, SVGAGI (reference sequence).

This clonotype turned up a few times. The CDR3 DNA reads TGCAGTGCTAGAGATCTTAGGGTAAACTCCTACGAGCAGTACTTC. Translating gives CSARDLRVNSYEQYF. The chain is built from TRBV20-1 and TRBJ2-7; D gene unclear. The CDR3 has 15 residues. Trimming pared 0 bases from V and 0 bases from J, leaving 12 bases between. Germline V lookup: CDR1 DFQATT, CDR2 SNEGSKA (reference sequence).

This clonotype counts as medium-sized. The chain couples TRBV11-2 to TRBJ2-3, with 7 bases that match TRBD1. V dropped 5 bases and J dropped 2; count of bases not matched to a gene: 7. Germline CDR1 reads SGHAT; CDR2 reads FQNNGV. The CDR3 contains 15 residues. CDR3 amino acids: CASSPRDSYTDTQYF. The DNA of the CDR3 is TGTGCCAGCAGCCCCCGGGACAGCTACACAGATACGCAGTATTTT.

By sample fraction, this clonotype is medium-sized. The chain has TRBV6-5 and TRBJ1-2, with D unresolved. The germline V gene has CDR1 MNHEY and CDR2 SVGAGI. This CDR3 has 13 amino acids. The V and J ends lost 1 base and 7 bases respectively, with 10 bases between them. CDR3 in amino acids: CASSYLGSAGYTF. CDR3 bases: TGTGCCAGCAGTTACTTAGGGTCGGCTGGCTACACCTTC.

This clonotype is a singleton in its sample. Relative to the germline gene, one junction end is altered; a read error may explain this. V and J are TRBV9 and TRBJ1-1; TRBD1 agrees at 9 bases. Germline-derived CDR1 and CDR2 are SGDLS and YYNGEE. CDR3 length: 16 amino acids. CDR3 loop: CASSGTGPSPDTKAFF. The CDR3 coding sequence is TGTGCCAGCAGTGGGACAGGGCCCTCCCCGGACACTAAAGCTTTCTTT. Together with reference TRBV9 and TRBJ1-1, the CDR3 gives the full variable domain: DSGVTQTPKHLITATGQRVTLRCSPRSGDLSVYWYQQSLDQGLQFLIQYYNGEERAKGNILERFSAQQFPDLHSELNLSSLELGDSALYFCASSGTGPSPDTKAFFGQGTRLTVV.

The chain uses TRBV12-3 or TRBV12-4 and TRBJ2-2, with D maybe TRBD1 (5 bases). The CDR3 totals 13 residues. Trimming stripped 2 bases from V and 5 bases from J, with 6 bases between. The DNA of the CDR3 is TGTGCCAGCAGTTTAAAGGGGACCGGGGAGCTGTTTTTT. Amino acid sequence: CASSLKGTGELFF.

Within the sample, this clonotype is medium-sized. The chain uses TRBV6-2 or TRBV6-3 and TRBJ2-1; 9 nucleotides match TRBD2. The V segment lost 6 bases and the J segment 6 bases; nucleotides outside the gene matches: 9. The CDR3 covers 15 residues. The germline gives CDR1 MNHEY, CDR2 SVGEGT. CDR3 sequence: CASSSGGGAVNEQFF. Here the CDR3 DNA reads TGTGCCAGCAGCTCTGGCGGGGGGGCTGTCAATGAGCAGTTCTTC.

By share, this clonotype counts as medium-sized (0.01 to 0.1%). The chain employs TRBV19 and TRBJ1-5; weak D call: TRBD1 (5 bases). Between the trimmed V and J ends, which lost 6 bases and 7 bases, there was a span of 13 bases. The CDR3 sequence is 13 residues long. From germline, CDR1 is LNHDA and CDR2 SQIVND (reference sequence). The CDR3 bases are TGTGCCAGTAGGCTTGGGACCTACCAGCCCCAGCATTTT. It yields the protein CASRLGTYQPQHF.

This clonotype is medium-sized. The chain employs TRBV6-1 and TRBJ1-4; TRBD1 matches at 12 bases. The germline V gene encodes CDR1 MNHNS and CDR2 SASEGT. This CDR3 has 16 residues. Losses at the gene ends were 4 bases for V and 8 bases for J; bases not matched to a gene: 8. The CDR3, as DNA: TGTGCCAGCAGTGGTCGGGACAGGGGGCGCTCGGAAAAACTGTTTTTT. Translated: CASSGRDRGRSEKLFF.